This T cell receptor beta chain comes out of a study of cytomegalovirus exposure and HLA in healthy donors. Study results and limitations: Researchers counted roughly 150 TCR beta chains as cytomegalovirus-associated. The finding came from a later analysis; first-cohort TCR clusters tended to co-occur in the roughly 120 validation repertoires.

To note about this clone: Its antigen is currently unknown.

The CDR3 covers 14 residues. Looked up from germline, CDR1 is MNHEY and CDR2 is SVGAGI. With 5 bases clipped from V and 4 bases from J, the junction kept 7 bases outside the gene matches. TCRdb keeps only in-frame clones here, not all; method: immunoSEQ multiplex PCR. In the table there are about 160,000 clones, more than 75% of which are singletons. Sequencing input: PBMCs. This clonotype was sampled from a man between 18 and 29 years old in good health and CMV-seronegative. The chain employs TRBV6-5 and TRBJ1-1; TRBD1 matches at 7 bases. The CDR3 coding sequence is TGTGCCAGCAGTCAAAGGACAGGCGGCACTGAAGCTTTCTTT. Its translation: CASSQRTGGTEAFF.